The 10 T cell receptor beta chains given below trace back to one sample, sequenced in a study of Ad26.COV2.S vaccination and SARS-CoV-2 variants. Produced via immunoSEQ multiplex PCR; TCRdb's table is partial and in-frame only. The table has around 340,000 clones, around nine tenths seen once. Treatment reported: roughly 19 received Ad26.COV2.S at low or high dose, single or two shots; roughly 5 received placebo; per-sample allocation not given. After the first vaccine or placebo injection, samples were drawn on day 63. Source: peripheral blood, taken in a trial of Ad26.COV2.S vaccine versus placebo. The source of these receptors is a person between 18 and 59 years old who received the Ad26.COV2.S COVID-19 vaccine or a placebo.

The chain recombines TRBV7-9 with TRBJ1-1; D ambiguous. The ends were cut back, 5 bases at V and 0 bases at J, with 13 bases in the middle. The germline CDR1 and CDR2 sequences are SEHNR and FQNEAQ (reference sequence). The CDR3 spans 15 residues. The CDR3 DNA sequence: TGTGCCAGCAGCCTAGGATGGATAATGAACACTGAAGCTTTCTTT. Translated, it gives CASSLGWIMNTEAFF.

The chain couples TRBV5-1 to TRBJ2-2; TRBD1 matches at 8 bases. The CDR3 consists of 14 residues. V was pared by 6 bases and J by 3 bases, with 4 bases of the junction left unmatched. Germline values: CDR1 SGHRS, CDR2 YFSETQ. CDR3 residues: CASKDRADTGELFF. The CDR3 nucleotides are TGCGCCAGCAAGGACAGGGCAGACACCGGGGAGCTGTTTTTT.

This clone was picked up one time. The rearrangement joins TRBV19 to TRBJ1-6, with D hard to call. CDR1 is LNHDA and CDR2 is SQIVND in the germline V gene (reference sequence). CDR3 size: 16 residues. Trimming removed 9 bases at V and 7 bases at J, with 22 bases between. CDR3 in amino acids: CASSDEITELNSPLHF. CDR3 nucleotide sequence: TGTGCCAGCTCAGATGAGATTACTGAACTGAATTCACCCCTCCACTTT.

The count of this clone is one. The chain uses TRBV9 and TRBJ2-1; 7 nucleotides match TRBD1. V shed 4 bases, J shed 8 bases, and the junction held 6 bases outside the gene matches. Looked up from germline, CDR1 is SGDLS and CDR2 is YYNGEE. This CDR3 is 13 amino acids long. CDR3 bases: TGTGCCAGCAGCTTTGCTGACAGGGATGAGCAGTTCTTC. It is translated as CASSFADRDEQFF. The variable domain in full, with the rest retrieved from reference TRBV9 and TRBJ2-1, is DSGVTQTPKHLITATGQRVTLRCSPRSGDLSVYWYQQSLDQGLQFLIQYYNGEERAKGNILERFSAQQFPDLHSELNLSSLELGDSALYFCASSFADRDEQFFGPGTRLTVL.

Notes on this clone: Other DNA sequences in the sample encode the same CDR3. This chain connects TRBV5-1 to TRBJ2-6; D is possibly TRBD1 (6 bases). The CDR3 has 16 residues. Germline loops: CDR1 SGHRS, CDR2 YFSETQ. Trimming removed 1 base from V and 0 bases from J, with 8 bases in between. DNA of the CDR3: TGCGCCAGCAGCTTGACAGGGAACTCTGGGGCCAACGTCCTGACTTTC. Its protein is CASSLTGNSGANVLTF.

The chain joins TRBV19 to TRBJ1-5; D may be TRBD1 (5 bases). Germline V gives CDR1 LNHDA, CDR2 SQIVND (reference sequence). The CDR3 is 16 residues long. Trimming left V 1 base short and J 0 bases short, with 10 bases between. The CDR3 here is CASSIGAGFSNQPQHF. DNA for the CDR3: TGTGCCAGTAGTATAGGAGCAGGGTTTAGCAATCAGCCCCAGCATTTT. The full variable domain, completed using reference TRBV19 and TRBJ1-5, is DGGITQSPKYLFRKEGQNVTLSCEQNLNHDAMYWYRQDPGQGLRLIYYSQIVNDFQKGDIAEGYSVSREKKESFPLTVTSAQKNPTAFYLCASSIGAGFSNQPQHFGDGTRLSIL.

The table lists this clone with a few counts. The V gene is TRBV11-3, the J gene TRBJ2-2; TRBD2 matches 8 bases. Germline V gene sequence: CDR1 SGHNT, CDR2 YENEEA. The CDR3 is made up of 14 amino acids. The V gene end was trimmed by 4 bases and the J gene end by 4 bases; junction bases not matched to a gene: 2. The CDR3 spells CASSSGTSTGELFF. DNA of the CDR3: TGTGCCAGCAGCTCCGGGACTAGCACCGGGGAGCTGTTTTTT.

The chain couples TRBV5-1 to TRBJ2-1, with a weak D call TRBD2 (6 bases). The CDR3 runs to 18 residues. Germline-derived CDR1 and CDR2 are SGHRS and YFSETQ. V was cut by 3 bases and J by 7 bases, with 26 bases left in between. CDR3 sequence reads: CASSSIPSSGAGPNEQFF. The CDR3 coding sequence is TGCGCCAGCAGCTCGATCCCCTCCTCGGGAGCTGGGCCAAATGAGCAGTTCTTC.

The CDR3 protein is CSVAGLEDRAYGGQYF. CDR3 nucleotides: TGCAGCGTCGCAGGATTGGAGGACAGGGCTTACGGAGGGCAGTACTTC. The chain links TRBV29-1 to TRBJ2-7; 8 bases are shared with TRBD1. V lost 6 bases and J lost 9; bases outside the gene matches: 22. The germline V gene has CDR1 SQVTM and CDR2 ANQGSEA. The CDR3 is made up of 16 amino acids.

This rearrangement joins TRBV9 to TRBJ2-1; 10 nucleotides line up with TRBD2. Germline V gene lookup returns CDR1 SGDLS and CDR2 YYNGEE. The CDR3 spans 18 residues. J gave up 0 bases and V 3 bases, and 9 bases lay outside the gene matches. CDR3 residues: CASSGAGGNPSSYNEQFF. CDR3 nucleotides: TGTGCCAGCAGCGGAGCGGGAGGGAATCCGAGCTCCTACAATGAGCAGTTCTTC.